This TCR beta chain is drawn from a study of cytomegalovirus exposure and HLA in healthy donors. The study's findings and limits: The study had only CMV serostatus as immune exposure information.

The PCR ran on 60 Vbeta and 13 Jbeta primers. Only in-frame clones appear in the TCRdb table, and some are missing; sequencing was by immunoSEQ multiplex PCR. The sample records over 90,000 clones, 65% to 85% being singletons. The CDR3 loop spans 15 amino acids. Germline CDR1 reads MNHEY; CDR2 reads SMNVEV (reference sequence). With 3 bases removed from V and 5 bases from J, the gap between germline ends came to 14 bases. A single count supports this clone. The antigen is unknown. The receptor was isolated from a woman in her 70s in good health and CMV-seropositive. Sequenced input: PBMCs. The chain carries TRBV27 and TRBJ2-1; possibly TRBD1 for D (7 bases). The CDR3 nucleotides are TGTGCCAGCAGTTTCCGCGGGACAGAACACAATGAGCAGTTCTTC. It is translated as CASSFRGTEHNEQFF.